The sequence of this TCR beta chain was determined in a study of T cell repertoires in cytomegalovirus infection. For the study at large: Recently identified HLA-C-restricted CMV epitopes and well-studied HLA-B-restricted CMV epitopes were used by the study. Public TCR beta signature analysis indicated the presence of both CMV infection and matching HLA type.

The junction had 12 bases not matched to a gene; V was cut back by 4 bases and J by 4 bases. The CDR3 length is 16 residues. The germline V gene has CDR1 LGHNA and CDR2 YSLEER. General observations from the study: CMV carriers with the relevant HLA were identified by cumulative public TCR beta family frequency. HLA-C-restricted, CMV-specific TCR beta clonotypes were dominant ex vivo.

This clonotype showed up just a few times. The antigen is not known. TCRdb re-derived calls from the reads in MiXCR, one entry per CDR3 protein. In the table there are about 920,000 distinct CDR3 sequences, roughly 30% of which are singletons. The source is a human donor in good health (CMV status not recorded). Some clones in this sample may be carry-over from other donors' samples. The chain joins TRBV4-3 to TRBJ2-5, with 7 bases lining up with TRBD2. The material was cultured CD8+ T cells from PBMCs, obtained from culture after CMV antigen stimulation. CDR3 nucleotides: TGCGCCAGCAGCCCCAAAGGATCGGGGGGTATAGAGACCCAGTACTTC. The encoded protein is CASSPKGSGGIETQYF.